Given below is one T cell receptor beta chain in context. The data originate from a study of CD8+ T cells in alopecia areata. RNA, once extracted, was reverse transcribed into cDNA for use as the sequencing template. Data came from immunoSEQ multiplex PCR; TCRdb stores just in-frame clones and leaves some out. The data show some 14,000 clones, approximately 58% seen once. CD25+CD127- cells were obtained by sorting CD4+ cells, for about 5 patients. The CDR3 loop spans 14 amino acids. Between the trimmed V and J ends, which lost 7 bases and 0 bases, there was a span of 13 bases. Germline CDR1 reads SNHLY; CDR2 reads FYNNEI.

What was sequenced was CD4+ Tregs sorted from blood. The receptor comes from a human donor with alopecia areata. This chain joins TRBV2 and TRBJ2-7; D may be TRBD1 (6 bases). CDR3 bases: TGTGCCAGCACTCGGACAGATACCTCCTACGAGCAGTACTTC. Translation gives CASTRTDTSYEQYF.